This paragraph reports one TCR beta chain. Its antigen remains undetermined. No base qualities exist here, and no much larger clone lies one base off it. The sample is drawn from a study of shared clonotypes between healthy human individuals (dated by TCRdb to 2018 to 2021). Broadly, across the study: The cohort included a few men and two women between 18 and 49 years of age. For each donor, three plates each were used for CD4 naive and CD4 memory, two plates were used for CD8 naive, and one plate was used for CD8 memory. The study deeply sequenced blood TCR repertoires of several healthy adults to estimate repertoire size and the extent of clonotype sharing between individuals. To increase sequencing depth and limit assay-specific biases, TCR repertoire library preparation and sequencing were carried out by different laboratories using diverse techniques. Each donor's leukapheresis produced roughly between about 0.85 and 10 billion PBMCs. The full study reports these points: Higher generation probabilities were observed for clonotypes shared by all four sorted-subset donors than for non-shared clonotypes. Based on pairwise subsampling, the degree of clonotype sharing among donors was expected to be affected by sequencing depth. Even with the large sequencing depth, rarefaction of the sorted-subset datasets indicated that sequencing was incomplete. Naive subsets generally had larger estimated clonotype richness than memory subsets did. The genetic and exposure-history diversity represented was limited by the small number of donors. Sharing across several donors was observed for about 4.8% of naive CD4, about 4% of naive CD8, around 2.5% of memory CD4, and roughly 0.4% of memory CD8 clonotypes. Sampling was restricted to blood, and TCR repertoires in tissue are likely to differ from TCR repertoires in blood.

CDR3 length: 19 amino acids, cysteine to phenylalanine. Only the CDR3 part of the read is kept: 57 bases, read in frame from the first base. The donors were healthy, HIV-negative adults who had no recently reported acute infections or vaccinations. Only Caucasian adults living in Nashville, Tennessee, USA were represented among the donors. Magnetic negative selection was used to enrich CD4+ T cells, after which naive cells were positively selected on CD45RA and the negative fraction became the memory subset. Blood was collected by leukapheresis, and PBMCs were isolated by Ficoll-Histopaque density gradient centrifugation and then cryopreserved in liquid nitrogen vapor phase. Analytical flow cytometry was used to check the purity and quantity of each magnetically sorted T cell population. From each sorted fraction, genomic DNA was isolated and quantified by UV absorbance on a Nanodrop 2000c. Using the deep immunoSEQ assay, multiplex PCR amplified TCR CDR3 regions from genomic DNA. Genomic DNA extracted from each cell subset was distributed evenly over all wells of several immunoSEQ 96-well plates, and each plate served as one replicate. For sorted subsets, approximately 190 ng of genomic DNA, equivalent to tens of thousands of T cell genomes, went into each replicate PCR. The purified libraries were quantified using a Qubit 3.0 fluorometer, sized with a Bioanalyzer 2100, and then quantified again using the KAPA Library Quantification kit. Each immunoSEQ 96-well plate was sequenced on its own single-read 150-cycle Illumina NextSeq 550 flow cell. Concerning the study's data processing: Because the immunoSEQ output included only junctional sequences and no quality scores, the filtering could not be the same as the filtering used for full-length reads. Sequences were annotated with PyIR, a Python wrapper for IgBLAST v1.9, using IMGT germline references to assign V/J genes and CDR3. Reads were filtered out if the reads had weak V/J assignments (E-value above 1e-6), no CDR3, stop codons, out-of-frame junctions, or ambiguous translated residues. V3J clonotypes were defined as sequences sharing the same inferred V gene, J gene, and CDR3 amino acid sequence. Percentage overlap between repertoires was calculated by dividing the number of shared unique clonotypes by the size of the smaller repertoire. Richness of each repertoire was evaluated using RTK rarefaction, the Chao1 estimator, and Recon v2.1 estimates of unobserved clonotypes. OLGA was used to compute generation probabilities for all TCRbeta clonotypes that the gDNA method yielded from a few donors. Drawn from immuneACCESS, this table holds only the in-frame rearrangements with V and J called that TCRdb kept. Clones are partly lost; checked studies trace under half to an unresolved V gene and leave the rest unexplained. The V and J calls and clone size come from that table; D and trimming were worked out from the DNA. The sample table contains 1 million to 1.3 million clones; only one count was recorded for more than 75% of them. The leading ten clones occupy 0.6% to 0.75% of the sample.

Sequencing was performed on memory CD4+ T cells from PBMCs. In light of the paper, this sample's cell subset or site label describes: CD45RA-negative fraction. The chain was built from TRBV12-2 and TRBJ2-2; no check of the table's D call, TRBD2, against the DNA was made. TRBV12-2 is reported as a pseudogene. The TCR was taken from a man younger than 30 in good health. Some clones in this sample may be carry-over from other donors' samples. The CDR3 amino acid sequence is: CASRLAGLAGRENTGELFF. The bases read TGTGCAAGTCGCTTAGCTGGACTAGCGGGGCGGGAAAACACCGGGGAGCTGTTTTTT.